Shown below are 20 T cell receptor beta chains from a single sample sequenced in a study of blood T cell repertoires in COVID-19. The data were produced by immunoSEQ multiplex PCR, yet TCRdb's version contains in-frame clones alone and is incomplete. The sample lists about 200,000 clones, about 83% occurring once. The sequenced sample was peripheral blood. Receptors were obtained from a person aged 70 to 79 with COVID-19, enrolled during active disease.

This chain connects TRBV5-1 to TRBJ2-7, with 9 bases lining up with TRBD2. The CDR3 has 15 amino acids. The junction had 8 bases not matched to a gene; V was cut back by 0 bases and J by 7 bases. Germline assignment: CDR1 SGHRS and CDR2 YFSETQ. Written as DNA, the CDR3 is TGCGCCAGCAGCTTGGGGCTAGCGGGGCTGGGGGAGCAGTACTTC. This sequence encodes CASSLGLAGLGEQYF.

The chain joins TRBV4-1 to TRBJ2-7, with D possibly TRBD1 on 5 matching bases. The CDR3 length is 16 residues. Germline CDR1 is MGHRA and CDR2 is YSYEKL. V was clipped by 4 bases and J by 0 bases, with 16 bases between them. The CDR3 coding sequence is TGCGCCAGCAGCCCCGAAAGGGGAAGCAGCTCCTACGAGCAGTACTTC. This codes for CASSPERGSSSYEQYF.

The chain employs TRBV5-1 and TRBJ2-5; D possibly corresponds to TRBD2 (6 bases). CDR1 is SGHRS and CDR2 is YFSETQ in the germline V gene. With 4 bases removed from V and 9 bases from J, the gap between germline ends came to 13 bases. The CDR3 is made up of 12 amino acids. CDR3 sequence (DNA): TGCGCCAGCAGCACTGGGGAGGCGGCCCAGTACTTC. It translates to CASSTGEAAQYF.

This clone has ten or more counts. The chain uses TRBV28 and TRBJ1-6, with unresolved D. The length of the CDR3 is 12 residues. Trimming shortened V by 3 bases and J by 8 bases, and 5 bases separated the two germline ends. Germline CDR1 and CDR2: MDHEN and SYDVKM. This CDR3 reads CASSFEYSPLHF. The DNA of the CDR3 is TGTGCCAGCAGTTTCGAGTATTCACCCCTCCACTTT. Together with reference TRBV28 and TRBJ1-6, the CDR3 gives the full variable domain: DVKVTQSSRYLVKRTGEKVFLECVQDMDHENMFWYRQDPGLGLRLIYFSYDVKMKEKGDIPEGYSVSREKKERFSLILESASTNQTSMYLCASSFEYSPLHFGNGTRLTVT.

The chain couples TRBV7-2 to TRBJ2-3; the match to TRBD2 covers 13 bases. Losses at the gene ends were 2 bases for V and 2 bases for J; bases not matched to a gene: 7. Germline V gene sequence: CDR1 SGHTA, CDR2 FQGNSA. CDR3 size: 18 residues. In DNA form, the CDR3 reads TGTGCCAGCAGCTTAATCGTAACTAGCGGGGGGGCCACAGATACGCAGTATTTT. Translation gives CASSLIVTSGGATDTQYF.

V and J are TRBV28 and TRBJ2-3; D gene ambiguous. CDR3 size: 12 residues. The germline V and J ends were trimmed by 11 bases and 3 bases, with 12 bases remaining between them. From germline, CDR1 is MDHEN and CDR2 SYDVKM. Written as DNA, the CDR3 is TGTGCCTCCAGTAAGTTTACAGATACGCAGTATTTT. Protein sequence: CASSKFTDTQYF.

The CDR3 reads CASSFAGEGGYTF. CDR3 sequence (DNA): TGTGCCAGCAGCTTCGCTGGGGAGGGCGGCTACACCTTC. This rearrangement joins TRBV9 to TRBJ1-2; D gene uncertain. CDR1 and CDR2 from the germline V gene are SGDLS and YYNGEE. This CDR3 has 13 residues. Deletions cut 4 bases from V and 8 bases from J, with 15 bases between.

The chain uses TRBV3-1 (or the pseudogene TRBV3-2) and TRBJ1-1, with unresolved D. The V gene's germline CDR1 is LGHDT and CDR2 YNNKEL (reference sequence). This CDR3 region has 11 residues. Trimming removed 3 bases at V and 8 bases at J, with 7 bases between. The CDR3 DNA is TGTGCCAGCAGCCACGGGTCGGAAGCTTTCTTT. Amino acid sequence: CASSHGSEAFF.

V and J are TRBV19 and TRBJ1-6; the D is unclear. V was trimmed by 9 bases and J by 9 bases, leaving 18 bases between them. The CDR3 has 14 amino acids. Looked up from germline, CDR1 is LNHDA and CDR2 is SQIVND (reference sequence). The CDR3 here is CASIQSLGGSPLHF. CDR3 coding DNA: TGTGCCAGCATTCAATCCCTAGGCGGTTCACCCCTCCACTTT.

The rearrangement links TRBV2 to TRBJ1-5; 7 positions match TRBD1. The germline V gene encodes CDR1 SNHLY and CDR2 FYNNEI. The CDR3 contains 17 residues. Losses at the gene ends were 6 bases for V and 7 bases for J; bases not matched to a gene: 18. CDR3 amino acids: CASSPPPTGKVGQPQHF. CDR3 nucleotide sequence: TGTGCCAGCAGCCCTCCCCCGACAGGGAAGGTAGGACAGCCCCAGCATTTT.

The chain combines TRBV20-1 with TRBJ1-6; possibly TRBD1 for D (6 bases). Germline values: CDR1 DFQATT, CDR2 SNEGSKA (reference sequence). V lost 3 bases, J lost 7 bases, and 10 bases lay in between. The CDR3 is 13 amino acids. Written as DNA, the CDR3 is TGCAGTGCTAGTGGACAGCCCAATTCACCCCTCCACTTT. As protein: CSASGQPNSPLHF.

In this sample, this clone turned up a few times. The rearrangement joins TRBV2 to TRBJ2-7, with a weak D call TRBD1 (5 bases). V was clipped by 4 bases and J by 0 bases, with 7 bases between them. Per the germline V gene, CDR1 is SNHLY and CDR2 is FYNNEI. The CDR3 runs to 13 residues. CDR3 sequence: CASSGQISYEQYF. The CDR3 DNA reads as TGTGCCAGCAGTGGACAGATCTCCTACGAGCAGTACTTC.

The chain has TRBV27 and TRBJ2-7; TRBD1 is a possible D gene (6 bases). The CDR3 extends over 14 amino acids. Deletions cut 3 bases from V and 1 base from J, with 10 bases between. CDR1 and CDR2 from the germline V gene are MNHEY and SMNVEV (reference sequence). Written as DNA, the CDR3 is TGTGCCAGCAGTTTCCGGCAGGGGTCCTACGAGCAGTACTTC. Translated: CASSFRQGSYEQYF.

This chain joins TRBV9 and TRBJ2-6; maybe TRBD2 (5 bases). This CDR3 is 14 amino acids long. Trimming took off 3 bases at V and 4 bases at J, with 8 bases between the two ends. Germline-derived CDR1 and CDR2 are SGDLS and YYNGEE. CDR3 region: CASSATGGANVLTF. The CDR3 DNA is TGTGCCAGCAGCGCCACGGGAGGGGCCAACGTCCTGACTTTC.

This clone was detected only once. The chain links TRBV11-2 to TRBJ1-6; D call uncertain. CDR3 size: 13 residues. Per germline, CDR1 SGHAT and CDR2 FQNNGV. Trimming removed 1 base at V and 8 bases at J, with 6 bases between. The CDR3 is CASSLGSDSPLHF. The CDR3 coding sequence is TGTGCCAGCAGCTTAGGGAGCGATTCACCCCTCCACTTT. Drawing the rest from reference TRBV11-2 and TRBJ1-6, the complete variable domain is EAGVAQSPRYKIIEKRQSVAFWCNPISGHATLYWYQQILGQGPKLLIQFQNNGVVDDSQLPKDRFSAERLKGVDSTLKIQPAKLEDSAVYLCASSLGSDSPLHFGNGTRLTVT.

This clone was detected only a few times. The chain combines TRBV5-1 with TRBJ1-2; 7 bases fit TRBD1. The CDR3 runs 14 residues. J gave up 8 bases and V 3 bases, and 10 bases lay outside the gene matches. Per the germline V gene, CDR1 is SGHRS and CDR2 is YFSETQ. This CDR3 reads CASSSPEQGRGYTF. Written as DNA, the CDR3 is TGCGCCAGCAGCTCCCCCGAACAGGGGAGGGGCTACACCTTC. Filled out from reference TRBV5-1 and TRBJ1-2, the complete variable domain reads KAGVTQTPRYLIKTRGQQVTLSCSPISGHRSVSWYQQTPGQGLQFLFEYFSETQRNKGNFPGRFSGRQFSNSRSEMNVSTLELGDSALYLCASSSPEQGRGYTFGSGTRLTVV.

The rearrangement uses TRBV5-5 and TRBJ2-1; perhaps TRBD2 as D (6 bases). CDR3 length: 18 amino acids. Trimming removed 0 bases from V and 1 base from J, with 17 bases in between. Germline CDR1 reads SGHKS; CDR2 reads YYEKEE (reference sequence). CDR3 amino acids: CASSLVRSGVSSYNEQFF. In DNA, the CDR3 is TGTGCCAGCAGCTTGGTTAGATCGGGAGTATCGTCCTACAATGAGCAGTTCTTC.

The DNA for the CDR3 is TGTGCCAGCAGCTTAGGCTTCCGGACAGGGTATGATAATGAAAAACTGTTTTTT. Protein: CASSLGFRTGYDNEKLFF. This chain connects TRBV13 to TRBJ1-4; 8 nucleotides agree with TRBD1. V shed 0 bases, J shed 4 bases, and the junction held 10 bases outside the gene matches. The CDR3 extends over 18 amino acids. Germline assignment: CDR1 PRHDT and CDR2 FYEKMQ (reference sequence).

The CDR3, as DNA: TGTGCCAGCAGCTTAGTGGGGCAGAGGAACACTGAAGCTTTCTTT. This sequence encodes CASSLVGQRNTEAFF. The chain recombines TRBV7-2 with TRBJ1-1; D is perhaps TRBD1 (5 bases). The CDR3 totals 15 residues. CDR1 is SGHTA, CDR2 FQGNSA, per germline. Trimming removed 1 base at V and 1 base at J, with 10 bases between.

This CDR3 reads CASSQATSYEQYF. DNA for the CDR3: TGTGCCAGCAGCCAGGCGACCTCCTACGAGCAGTACTTC. V gene TRBV6-5 combines with J gene TRBJ2-7; D not certain. The ends were cut back, 6 bases at V and 0 bases at J, with 9 bases in the middle. Germline V gene sequence: CDR1 MNHEY, CDR2 SVGAGI. The CDR3 length is 13 residues.